The 25 T cell receptor beta chains listed next were all sequenced from one sample in a study of T cell responses to AZD1222 COVID-19 vaccine. Measured with immunoSEQ multiplex PCR; TCRdb has only the in-frame clones, and not every one. Counted here are roughly 120,000 clones, about 85% occurring once; the ten biggest clones make up less than 8%. Material: peripheral blood, obtained on day 0 of AZD1222 vaccination. These receptors originate from an adult in good health.

The rearrangement links TRBV6-5 to TRBJ1-4, with D unclear. Between the trimmed V and J ends, which lost 5 bases and 8 bases, there was a span of 9 bases. Per germline, CDR1 MNHEY and CDR2 SVGAGI. The CDR3 spans 12 residues. DNA of the CDR3: TGTGCCAGCAGTACGATGGACGAAAAACTGTTTTTT. Protein: CASSTMDEKLFF.

The V gene is TRBV11-3, the J gene TRBJ1-2, with D possibly matching TRBD1 (5 bases). The CDR3 length is 13 residues. Per germline, CDR1 SGHNT and CDR2 YENEEA. V was trimmed by 5 bases and J by 9 bases, leaving 16 bases between them. As DNA, the CDR3 is TGTGCCAGCAGCATCTCCGGGACTAAGAGCTACACCTTC. Its protein product is CASSISGTKSYTF. The full variable domain, in which reference TRBV11-3 and TRBJ1-2 provide the parts outside the CDR3, is EAGVVQSPRYKIIEKKQPVAFWCNPISGHNTLYWYLQNLGQGPELLIRYENEEAVDDSQLPKDRFSAERLKGVDSTLKIQPAELGDSAVYLCASSISGTKSYTFGSGTRLTVV.

CDR3 sequence (DNA): TGTGCCATCAGGGGAGGGCCTCACGACAACAATGAGCAGTTCTTC. Amino acids: CAIRGGPHDNNEQFF. The rearrangement links TRBV10-3 to TRBJ2-1; 7 nucleotides line up with TRBD2. V trimming: 6 bases; J trimming: 5 bases; junction bases outside the gene matches: 10. This CDR3 is 15 amino acids long. The V gene's germline CDR1 is ENHRY and CDR2 SYGVKD.

V and J are TRBV1 and TRBJ2-1; the table's D call, TRBD1, was not checked against the DNA. TRBV1 has pseudogene status. The CDR3 runs 16 residues. This chain's CDR3 is CTSSQGQGGSYNEQFF. CDR3 in DNA: TGCACCAGCAGCCAAGGACAGGGGGGCTCCTACAATGAGCAGTTCTTC.

CDR3 in amino acids: CASSFGGQTSGNTIYF. The CDR3 DNA follows: TGTGCCAGCAGCTTCGGGGGACAGACCTCTGGAAACACCATATATTTT. The chain recombines TRBV3-1 (or the pseudogene TRBV3-2) with TRBJ1-3; TRBD1 matches 7 bases. CDR1 is LGHDT and CDR2 is YNNKEL in the germline V gene (reference sequence). This CDR3 contains 16 residues. V lost 5 bases and J lost 0; bases outside the gene matches: 7.

The V and J genes are TRBV19 and TRBJ2-3; TRBD1 aligns across 7 bases. CDR3 length equals 15 residues. V was pared by 3 bases and J by 0 bases, with 3 bases of the junction left unmatched. Looked up from germline, CDR1 is LNHDA and CDR2 is SQIVND (reference sequence). CDR3 region: CASSMGRGSTDTQYF. Written as DNA, the CDR3 is TGTGCCAGTAGTATGGGCAGGGGGAGCACAGATACGCAGTATTTT.

The V call is TRBV5-1, the J call TRBJ1-2; maybe TRBD1 (5 bases). In germline, CDR1 is SGHRS, CDR2 YFSETQ. Trimming removed 0 bases from V and 0 bases from J, with 9 bases in between. The CDR3 spans 15 residues. DNA of the CDR3: TGCGCCAGCAGCTTGGCCGGGGCATCTAACTATGGCTACACCTTC. As protein: CASSLAGASNYGYTF.

This clone was detected only a few times. The chain links TRBV7-8 to TRBJ2-7, with D tentatively TRBD2 (5 bases). V was pared by 1 base and J by 2 bases, with 12 bases between. Germline assignment: CDR1 SGHVS and CDR2 FQNEAQ. There are 15 residues in the CDR3. The CDR3 reads CASSLEGIGTYEQYF. CDR3 coding DNA: TGTGCCAGCAGCTTAGAAGGTATCGGGACCTACGAGCAGTACTTC.

The chain joins TRBV2 to TRBJ2-1; D call uncertain. The CDR3 totals 14 residues. With 5 bases removed from V and 9 bases from J, the gap between germline ends came to 17 bases. Germline V gene lookup returns CDR1 SNHLY and CDR2 FYNNEI. The DNA of the CDR3 is TGTGCCAGCAGTTCTCCGTCATACAATGGTGAGCAGTTCTTC. Encoded protein: CASSSPSYNGEQFF.

The sample holds one count of this clone. The rearrangement joins TRBV2 to TRBJ1-2, with D uncertain. The CDR3 loop spans 12 amino acids. The ends were cut back, 6 bases at V and 4 bases at J, with 9 bases in the middle. Per germline, CDR1 SNHLY and CDR2 FYNNEI. Here the CDR3 DNA reads TGTGCCAGCAGGGTCGGTTTCTATGGCTACACCTTC. Amino acid sequence: CASRVGFYGYTF.

To note about this clone: An end of the junction does not agree with germline; a read error may underlie this. The J gene is TRBJ1-1, the V gene TRBV5-1; D is unclear. The CDR3 has 14 residues. Germline CDR1 and CDR2: SGHRS and YFSETQ. CDR3 in amino acids: CASSLALGQPSQNF. In DNA, the CDR3 is TGCGCCAGCAGCTTGGCCCTCGGGCAGCCCAGCCAAAACTTT.

The gene calls are TRBV2 and TRBJ2-2, with 12 bases matching TRBD1. The CDR3 contains 15 residues. Trimming took 8 bases from V and 4 from J; bases not matched to a gene: 5. The germline CDR1 and CDR2 sequences are SNHLY and FYNNEI. This CDR3 is CASRDRGQVTGELFF. The CDR3 nucleotides read TGTGCCAGCCGGGACAGGGGGCAGGTCACCGGGGAGCTGTTTTTT.

The V gene is TRBV6-5, the J gene TRBJ2-7; 8 bases are shared with TRBD2. This CDR3 is 14 amino acids long. V lost 6 bases and J lost 0; bases outside the gene matches: 4. Germline V CDR1 and CDR2: MNHEY, SVGAGI. The CDR3 region is CASSRSGGSYEQYF. In DNA form, the CDR3 reads TGTGCCAGCAGCCGGAGCGGGGGCTCCTACGAGCAGTACTTC.

The CDR3: CASSYEVSTDTQYF. DNA of the CDR3: TGTGCCAGCAGTTACGAGGTTAGCACAGATACGCAGTATTTT. This chain links TRBV6-6 with TRBJ2-3; no definite D call. Per germline, CDR1 MNHNY and CDR2 SVGAGI (reference sequence). This CDR3 has 14 amino acids. Trimming removed 2 bases at V and 0 bases at J, with 6 bases between.

The V gene is TRBV4-1, the J gene TRBJ1-2, with D perhaps TRBD1 (5 bases). The CDR3 sequence is 16 residues long. From germline, CDR1 is MGHRA and CDR2 YSYEKL. Trimming shortened V by 0 bases and J by 7 bases, and 18 bases separated the two germline ends. As DNA, the CDR3 is TGCGCCAGCAGCCAAGATCCAGGGAGGGTATTCGGTGGCTACACCTTC. It encodes CASSQDPGRVFGGYTF.

The rearrangement uses TRBV12-3 or TRBV12-4 and TRBJ1-2; D perhaps matches TRBD1 (5 bases). V was shortened by 4 bases and J by 8 bases, with 8 bases between the two germline ends. The CDR3 spans 11 residues. CDR3 coding DNA: TGTGCCAGCAGTTCAGGGTACGGCTACACCTTC. It encodes CASSSGYGYTF.

The chain joins TRBV7-2 to TRBJ2-5; 7 bases map to TRBD2. After removal of 8 bases from V and 5 bases from J, the junction contained 8 bases not matched to a gene. This CDR3 has 13 amino acids. CDR1 is SGHTA, CDR2 FQGNSA, per germline. The CDR3 DNA sequence: TGTGCCAGCCGAGCGGGAAAAGGGGAGACCCAGTACTTC. It specifies CASRAGKGETQYF. Full variable domain (missing parts from reference TRBV7-2 and TRBJ2-5): GAGVSQSPSNKVTEKGKDVELRCDPISGHTALYWYRQSLGQGLEFLIYFQGNSAPDKSGLPSDRFSAERTGGSVSTLTIQRTQQEDSAVYLCASRAGKGETQYFGPGTRLLVL.

In nucleotides, the CDR3 is TGTGCCACCCACCCTAGCGGGCCCCGGGTCAATGAGCAGTTCTTC. Protein sequence: CATHPSGPRVNEQFF. The rearrangement uses TRBV6-5 and TRBJ2-1; TRBD2 matches 8 bases. The CDR3 runs 15 residues. Germline assignment: CDR1 MNHEY and CDR2 SVGAGI. The J segment lost 6 bases and the V segment lost 10 bases, leaving 14 bases of the junction unmatched.

The gene calls are TRBV9 and TRBJ1-5; D unresolved. Trimming took 0 bases from V and 6 from J, leaving 10 bases between them. The CDR3 length is 14 residues. Per germline, CDR1 SGDLS and CDR2 YYNGEE. The CDR3 loop is CASSVESGSQPQHF. CDR3 DNA: TGTGCCAGCAGCGTAGAGTCAGGAAGTCAGCCCCAGCATTTT.

The CDR3 coding sequence is TGCGCCAGCAGCTCTGGGACAGGGTTTGAAAAACTGTTTTTT. Its translation: CASSSGTGFEKLFF. V gene TRBV5-1 combines with J gene TRBJ1-4, with TRBD1 matching 9 bases. The CDR3 has 14 residues. V shed 3 bases, J shed 7 bases, and the junction held 4 bases outside the gene matches. CDR1 SGHRS and CDR2 YFSETQ come from the germline V gene.

This clone turned up a few times. The chain has TRBV6-5 and TRBJ2-7, with D uncertain. Germline loops: CDR1 MNHEY, CDR2 SVGAGI. V was clipped by 5 bases and J by 7 bases, with 21 bases between them. The CDR3 loop spans 15 amino acids. CDR3 DNA sequence: TGTGCCAGCAGTACGTCTTTCACGGCGCGTGGGGAGCAGTACTTC. Its translation is CASSTSFTARGEQYF.

This chain uses TRBV11-3 with TRBJ2-3, with D tentatively TRBD2 (6 bases). The CDR3 loop spans 15 amino acids. Germline loops: CDR1 SGHNT, CDR2 YENEEA. Trimming stripped 3 bases from V and 4 bases from J, with 14 bases between. DNA of the CDR3: TGTGCCAGCAGCTTGGAGGGGCGCTTCCCAGATACGCAGTATTTT. It specifies CASSLEGRFPDTQYF.

The V call is TRBV4-1, the J call TRBJ2-7; D remains ambiguous. The CDR3 loop spans 15 amino acids. Trimming removed 0 bases from V and 2 bases from J, with 11 bases in between. Germline V lookup: CDR1 MGHRA, CDR2 YSYEKL. The CDR3 DNA is TGCGCCAGCAGCCAAGAAGAACCTCTTACCTACGAGCAGTACTTC. Amino acid sequence: CASSQEEPLTYEQYF.

This chain links TRBV6-5 with TRBJ2-3, with a tentative D call TRBD1 (6 bases). The V gene lost 5 bases and the J gene lost 0 bases, with 6 bases spanning the gap. The CDR3 is made up of 13 amino acids. CDR1 and CDR2 (germline): MNHEY, SVGAGI. CDR3 region: CASSTGSTDTQYF. Written as DNA, the CDR3 is TGTGCCAGCAGTACAGGGAGCACAGATACGCAGTATTTT.

The rearrangement joins TRBV29-1 to TRBJ1-3; a possible D gene is TRBD1 (6 bases). V lost 3 bases and J 3 bases, leaving 12 bases between the germline ends. This CDR3 contains 14 residues. CDR1 and CDR2 from the germline V gene are SQVTM and ANQGSEA. CDR3 nucleotides: TGCAGCGTTGATGCAGGGGTAAATGGAAACACCATATATTTT. It codes for CSVDAGVNGNTIYF.